Listed below are T cell receptor beta chains from one sample, sequenced in a study of cytomegalovirus exposure and HLA in healthy donors. Clones were read by immunoSEQ multiplex PCR, and TCRdb kept only the in-frame ones, dropping some. The sample lists 150,000 to 180,000 clones; more than 70% were seen once. The material sequenced was PBMCs. Receptors were obtained from a human donor in good health. Each CDR3 is given with its conserved first and last residue. D genes are given only for firm matches. Clone size is stated in some rows and not others, as once, few, many or a class when expanded.

d_call,j_call,v_call,clone_size,cdr3_aa,cdr3_nt
TRBD2,TRBJ2-7,TRBV25-1,NA,CASSAPGLNYEQYF,TGTGCCAGCAGTGCGCCGGGACTAAACTACGAGCAGTACTTC
TRBD1,TRBJ2-7,TRBV19,once,CASSRVGTVGYEQYF,TGTGCCAGTAGTAGAGTTGGGACAGTTGGCTACGAGCAGTACTTC
NA,TRBJ1-2,TRBV28,NA,CASGQRTQGGYGYTF,TGTGCCAGCGGGCAAAGGACCCAGGGTGGCTATGGCTACACCTTC
NA,TRBJ1-1,TRBV4-3,NA,CASSQAIKGGFAFF,TGCGCCAGCAGCCAAGCTATTAAGGGCGGGTTTGCTTTCTTT
NA,TRBJ2-2,TRBV5-6,once,CASSTAAGIGELFF,TGTGCCAGCAGCACCGCTGCAGGGATTGGGGAGCTGTTTTTT
NA,TRBJ1-4,TRBV28,NA,CASSLSYEKLFF,TGTGCCAGCAGTTTATCTTATGAAAAACTGTTTTTT
TRBD1,TRBJ2-7,TRBV10-3,NA,CAITGTGSHEQYF,TGTGCCATCACCGGGACAGGGTCCCACGAGCAGTACTTC
NA,TRBJ1-2,TRBV19,once,CASSIAFGKNYGYTF,TGTGCCAGTAGTATAGCGTTCGGGAAAAACTATGGCTACACCTTC
NA,TRBJ1-5,TRBV27,NA,CASSLAVNSNQPQHF,TGTGCCAGCAGTTTAGCGGTAAATAGCAATCAGCCCCAGCATTTT
NA,TRBJ1-1,TRBV10-3,NA,CAISLSTANTEAFF,TGTGCCATCAGTCTGTCGACAGCAAACACTGAAGCTTTCTTT
NA,TRBJ2-3,TRBV6-5,NA,CASRGTTDTQYF,TGTGCCAGCCGCGGGACCACAGATACGCAGTATTTT
NA,TRBJ2-7,TRBV6-5,NA,CASSYSVQGYEQYF,TGTGCCAGCAGTTACTCGGTGCAGGGCTACGAGCAGTACTTC
NA,TRBJ2-2,TRBV6-1,NA,CASSAQTGFGNTGELFF,TGTGCCAGCAGTGCCCAAACAGGGTTCGGGAACACCGGGGAGCTGTTTTTT
NA,TRBJ1-5,TRBV7-8,NA,CASSLQGLNNQPQHF,TGTGCCAGCAGCTTACAGGGCCTTAACAATCAGCCCCAGCATTTT
NA,TRBJ1-1,TRBV2,once,CASSGDRSTEAFF,TGTGCCAGCAGCGGCGACAGGTCTACTGAAGCTTTCTTT
NA,TRBJ1-5,TRBV30,NA,CAWSEHTGREGNQPQHF,TGTGCCTGGAGTGAACATACAGGGAGGGAGGGCAATCAGCCCCAGCATTTT
TRBD1,TRBJ1-4,TRBV14,NA,CASSQTGARLFF,TGTGCCAGCAGCCAGACAGGGGCTCGGCTGTTTTTT
TRBD2,TRBJ2-5,TRBV9,NA,CASSGGGAGERETQYF,TGTGCCAGCAGCGGTGGGGGAGCGGGAGAACGGGAGACCCAGTACTTC
TRBD1,TRBJ1-2,TRBV28,NA,CASSLGTGVDYGYTF,TGTGCCAGCAGTTTAGGGACAGGAGTAGACTATGGCTACACCTTC